Listed below are T cell receptor beta chains from one sample, sequenced in a study of CD8+ T cells in alopecia areata. Sequencing was performed with immunoSEQ multiplex PCR; in TCRdb, only in-frame clones are kept and a portion is missing. The sample includes 110,000 or so clones, around three fifths of them seen just once. Specimen: CD4+ T cells sorted from blood, collected at week 24, from a patient treated with tofacitinib. All receptors come from a human donor with alopecia areata. Both conserved end residues are part of each CDR3. Fields, in order: J gene, V gene, CDR3 protein.

j_gene: TRBJ2-5; v_gene: TRBV7-8; CDR3aa: CASSTTETQYF
j_gene: TRBJ2-1; v_gene: TRBV29-1; CDR3aa: CSHDRGTTWNEQFF
j_gene: TRBJ1-2; v_gene: TRBV4-2; CDR3aa: CASSHLVGTGNYGYTF
j_gene: TRBJ1-2; v_gene: TRBV7-2; CDR3aa: CASSLAGYRSTPRGYTF
j_gene: TRBJ2-4; v_gene: TRBV5-1; CDR3aa: CASSSGQENIQYF
j_gene: TRBJ1-1; v_gene: TRBV10-1; CDR3aa: CASRDRESTEAFF
j_gene: TRBJ2-5; v_gene: TRBV27; CDR3aa: CASSLGAQETQYF
j_gene: TRBJ1-1; v_gene: TRBV7-9; CDR3aa: CASSFRQGNTEAFF
j_gene: TRBJ2-5; v_gene: TRBV5-6; CDR3aa: CASSRAGGATQYF
j_gene: TRBJ1-2; v_gene: TRBV23-1; CDR3aa: CASSQSIWAGYTF
j_gene: TRBJ2-1; v_gene: TRBV29-1; CDR3aa: CNLTGTGIRYDDNEQFF
j_gene: TRBJ2-5; v_gene: TRBV30; CDR3aa: CAWEASAETQYF